A single sample is the source of the 26 T cell receptor beta chains below, sequenced in a study of cytomegalovirus exposure and HLA in healthy donors. The primer mix had 60 Vbeta and 13 Jbeta primers. Data came from immunoSEQ multiplex PCR; TCRdb stores just in-frame clones and leaves some out. The table includes tens of thousands of clones, around 66% detected once. The sequenced sample was PBMCs. The receptors originated from a man aged 30 to 45 in good health and CMV-seronegative.

The rearrangement joins TRBV7-8 to TRBJ2-1, with 8 bases lining up with TRBD2. Germline V gene sequence: CDR1 SGHVS, CDR2 FQNEAQ. This CDR3 has 14 amino acids. Trimming at V came to 5 bases and at J to 7 bases, leaving 7 bases not matched to a gene. CDR3 amino acids: CASSPGTRRNEQFF. CDR3 nucleotides: TGTGCCAGCAGCCCCGGGACTAGACGAAATGAGCAGTTCTTC.

In the case of this clone: Relative to the germline gene, one junction end is altered; a read error may explain this. The V gene is TRBV4-3, the J gene TRBJ2-2; a weak D match, TRBD1 (5 bases). This CDR3 has 14 amino acids. The V gene's germline CDR1 is LGHNA and CDR2 YSLEER. Here the CDR3 reads CASSKDRNTGELFF. In DNA, the CDR3 is TGCGCCAGCAGCAAAGACAGGAACACCGGGGAGCTGTTTTTT.

The chain carries TRBV11-2 and TRBJ2-5; D might be TRBD2 (6 bases). This CDR3 has 13 amino acids. In germline, CDR1 is SGHAT, CDR2 FQNNGV. V was trimmed by 6 bases and J by 3 bases, leaving 11 bases between them. CDR3 amino acids: CASRKVAEETQYF. The CDR3 coding sequence is TGTGCCAGCAGAAAGGTAGCGGAAGAGACCCAGTACTTC.

V and J are TRBV19 and TRBJ2-7; 10 nucleotides line up with TRBD2. Trimming removed 5 bases from V and 2 bases from J; junction bases left unmatched: 6. The V gene's germline CDR1 is LNHDA and CDR2 SQIVND (reference sequence). This CDR3 is built from 15 residues. CDR3 in amino acids: CASSARTSGAYEQYF. CDR3 nucleotide sequence: TGTGCCAGTAGTGCCCGGACTAGCGGCGCCTACGAGCAGTACTTC.

The chain uses TRBV5-1 and TRBJ1-2; D gene uncertain. This CDR3 has 13 amino acids. V shed 3 bases and J shed 1 base, with 7 bases lying between them. Germline values: CDR1 SGHRS, CDR2 YFSETQ. CDR3: CASSSTGNYGYTF. DNA of the CDR3: TGCGCCAGCAGCTCCACTGGTAACTATGGCTACACCTTC.

V and J are TRBV19 and TRBJ1-6; D is perhaps TRBD1 (6 bases). V lost 1 base, J lost 5 bases, and 9 bases lay in between. The CDR3 has 15 amino acids. CDR1 and CDR2 from the germline V gene are LNHDA and SQIVND (reference sequence). The CDR3 bases are TGTGCCAGTAGTATAGTGTCAGGGGATAATTCACCCCTCCACTTT. This codes for CASSIVSGDNSPLHF.

The V gene is TRBV6-1, the J gene TRBJ2-3, with TRBD2 matching 7 bases. This CDR3 region has 15 residues. Per the germline V gene, CDR1 is MNHNS and CDR2 is SASEGT. The ends lost 7 bases at V and 3 bases at J; junction bases unmatched: 10. CDR3 amino acids: CASNSGGEGTDTQYF. In nucleotides, the CDR3 is TGTGCCAGCAACTCAGGTGGGGAGGGGACAGATACGCAGTATTTT.

The V and J genes are TRBV5-1 and TRBJ2-3; 7 bases are shared with TRBD2. The CDR3 length is 14 residues. V dropped 4 bases and J dropped 2; count of bases not matched to a gene: 4. Germline V lookup: CDR1 SGHRS, CDR2 YFSETQ. The DNA of the CDR3 is TGCGCCAGCAGCCTAGCGGATTCCACAGATACGCAGTATTTT. Protein sequence: CASSLADSTDTQYF. Combining the CDR3 with reference TRBV5-1 and TRBJ2-3 gives the whole variable domain KAGVTQTPRYLIKTRGQQVTLSCSPISGHRSVSWYQQTPGQGLQFLFEYFSETQRNKGNFPGRFSGRQFSNSRSEMNVSTLELGDSALYLCASSLADSTDTQYFGPGTRLTVL.

The gene calls are TRBV7-3 and TRBJ2-1; 7 bases agree with TRBD2. This CDR3 spans 15 amino acids. The V gene end was trimmed by 3 bases and the J gene end by 0 bases; junction bases not matched to a gene: 2. Looked up from germline, CDR1 is SGHTA and CDR2 is FQGTGA. The CDR3 coding sequence is TGTGCCAGCAGCTTCAGCGGGGTCTCCTACAATGAGCAGTTCTTC. Its protein product is CASSFSGVSYNEQFF.

This chain joins TRBV5-1 and TRBJ2-3; TRBD2 agrees at 7 bases. This CDR3 has 15 residues. With V trimmed by 4 bases and J by 2 bases, 7 bases remained unmatched. Germline loops: CDR1 SGHRS, CDR2 YFSETQ. The CDR3 loop is CASSHRGVNTDTQYF. The CDR3 DNA reads TGCGCCAGCAGCCACCGGGGGGTGAACACAGATACGCAGTATTTT.

The rearrangement joins TRBV11-2 to TRBJ1-1; TRBD1 might be the D (5 bases). The V end lost 5 bases, the J end lost 9 bases, and 13 bases lay between the germline ends. Germline assignment: CDR1 SGHAT and CDR2 FQNNGV. This CDR3 comprises 12 residues. The CDR3 DNA reads as TGTGCCAGCAGCCAATACAGGCAAAAAGCTTTCTTT. Translating gives CASSQYRQKAFF. Full variable domain (outside the CDR3, taken from reference TRBV11-2 and TRBJ1-1): EAGVAQSPRYKIIEKRQSVAFWCNPISGHATLYWYQQILGQGPKLLIQFQNNGVVDDSQLPKDRFSAERLKGVDSTLKIQPAKLEDSAVYLCASSQYRQKAFFGQGTRLTVV.

The V call is TRBV2, the J call TRBJ2-3, with TRBD2 matching over 9 bases. Trimming cost V 7 bases and J 10 bases; bases outside gene matches: 12. This CDR3 contains 14 residues. Germline loops: CDR1 SNHLY, CDR2 FYNNEI. The CDR3 region has the DNA TGTGCCAGCACCCGAGGGGGACTAGCTTCAGCGCAGTATTTT. Its protein is CASTRGGLASAQYF.

The gene calls are TRBV18 and TRBJ2-1; tentative D call: TRBD2 (5 bases). Germline lookup yields CDR1 KGHSH and CDR2 LQKENI. This CDR3 comprises 14 residues. V lost 2 bases, J lost 6 bases, and 11 bases lay in between. CDR3 in amino acids: CASSPGSSSNEQFF. In DNA form, the CDR3 reads TGTGCCAGCTCACCAGGGTCTAGCTCCAATGAGCAGTTCTTC.

The V gene is TRBV11-2, the J gene TRBJ2-5, with TRBD1 as a possible D gene (5 bases). Deletions cut 3 bases from V and 4 bases from J, with 18 bases between. Germline assignment: CDR1 SGHAT and CDR2 FQNNGV. The CDR3 has 16 amino acids. This chain's CDR3 is CASSFYPGNMGETQYF. DNA for the CDR3: TGTGCCAGCAGCTTCTACCCAGGGAACATGGGAGAGACCCAGTACTTC.

This chain uses TRBV4-3 with TRBJ2-3, with a weak D call TRBD1 (6 bases). Trimming removed 2 bases from V and 1 base from J, with 13 bases in between. The CDR3 loop spans 16 amino acids. The germline gives CDR1 LGHNA, CDR2 YSLEER. CDR3 amino acids: CASSQPPHRGTDTQYF. The CDR3 region has the DNA TGCGCCAGCAGCCAACCACCCCACAGGGGCACAGATACGCAGTATTTT.

The rearrangement uses TRBV27 and TRBJ2-1; 12 bases are shared with TRBD2. V lost 1 base and J lost 7; bases outside the gene matches: 2. The CDR3 loop spans 15 amino acids. Germline values: CDR1 MNHEY, CDR2 SMNVEV (reference sequence). For the CDR3, the DNA is TGTGCCAGCAGTTTATGGCTAGCGGGAGGGAATGAGCAGTTCTTC. It translates to CASSLWLAGGNEQFF.

In its sample, this clone was seen a few times. This chain connects TRBV19 to TRBJ2-1; D possibly corresponds to TRBD2 (6 bases). The germline V gene has CDR1 LNHDA and CDR2 SQIVND (reference sequence). CDR3 length: 14 residues. V was cut by 3 bases and J by 5 bases, with 11 bases left in between. In DNA, the CDR3 is TGTGCCAGTAGTATTGTTAGCGGTAACAATGAGCAGTTCTTC. The encoded protein is CASSIVSGNNEQFF.

The J gene is TRBJ1-4, the V gene TRBV7-9, with 7 bases lining up with TRBD1. This CDR3 has 17 amino acids. Germline CDR1 is SEHNR and CDR2 is FQNEAQ (reference sequence). J was trimmed by 8 bases and V by 5 bases; bases with no gene match: 17. Here the CDR3 DNA reads TGTGCCAGCAGCACCACAGGGGAAGGGGGATTTAGAGAAAAACTGTTTTTT. Residues: CASSTTGEGGFREKLFF.

This clone showed up just a few times. The chain links TRBV12-5 to TRBJ1-2; unclear D gene. The CDR3 is 11 amino acids. CDR1 is LGHNT, CDR2 FRNRAP, per germline. Trimming left V 11 bases short and J 3 bases short, with 10 bases between. DNA for the CDR3: TGTGCTGGTAAGCCTTACTATGGCTACACCTTC. Its protein is CAGKPYYGYTF.

V and J are TRBV5-4 and TRBJ2-5; a weak D match, TRBD1 (6 bases). Germline V gives CDR1 SGHNT, CDR2 YYREEE (reference sequence). V shed 7 bases and J shed 2 bases, with 12 bases lying between them. This CDR3 region has 13 residues. CDR3 bases: TGTGCCAGCGGCAACAGGGTTCAAGAGACCCAGTACTTC. Its protein is CASGNRVQETQYF.

V and J are TRBV5-1 and TRBJ2-2, with D possibly being TRBD2 (5 bases). Between the trimmed V and J ends, which lost 2 bases and 4 bases, there was a span of 15 bases. This CDR3 comprises 16 residues. Germline V gene sequence: CDR1 SGHRS, CDR2 YFSETQ. CDR3 in amino acids: CASSLSQRVGTGELFF. The CDR3 nucleotides are TGCGCCAGCAGCTTAAGTCAGAGGGTGGGCACCGGGGAGCTGTTTTTT.

The V call is TRBV18, the J call TRBJ2-1; 9 nucleotides line up with TRBD1. With V trimmed by 2 bases and J by 0 bases, 8 bases remained unmatched. CDR3 length: 18 residues. Germline V gene sequence: CDR1 KGHSH, CDR2 LQKENI. CDR3 bases: TGTGCCAGCTCACCATCAGAACAGGGGGCTAGCTCCTACAATGAGCAGTTCTTC. This encodes CASSPSEQGASSYNEQFF.

The rearrangement joins TRBV6-1 to TRBJ1-2; 8 bases fit TRBD1. This CDR3 comprises 13 residues. The ends lost 7 bases at V and 6 bases at J; junction bases unmatched: 7. Germline V gene lookup returns CDR1 MNHNS and CDR2 SASEGT. The CDR3 bases are TGTGCCAGCAAAAAGACAGGGGCCCATGGCTACACCTTC. This encodes CASKKTGAHGYTF.

The chain couples TRBV9 to TRBJ2-2; D not certain. Trimming stripped 1 base from V and 6 bases from J, with 4 bases between. The germline CDR1 and CDR2 sequences are SGDLS and YYNGEE. CDR3 length equals 12 residues. In DNA, the CDR3 is TGTGCCAGCAGCGTACTCCCCGGGGAGCTGTTTTTT. Translated, it gives CASSVLPGELFF.

The genes are TRBV5-1 and TRBJ1-2, with D maybe TRBD1 (5 bases). Germline V gives CDR1 SGHRS, CDR2 YFSETQ. The V end was cut by 0 bases, the J end by 12 bases, with 24 bases between. CDR3 length equals 16 residues. CDR3 bases: TGCGCCAGCAGCTTGGAGTTCGGGGTCAGTTTCGGGGGGAACACCTTC. Its protein product is CASSLEFGVSFGGNTF.

This chain links TRBV7-9 with TRBJ2-5, with 9 bases that match TRBD2. The CDR3 sequence is 15 residues long. Germline CDR1 and CDR2: SEHNR and FQNEAQ (reference sequence). The junction had 5 bases not matched to a gene; V was cut back by 2 bases and J by 4 bases. The CDR3 nucleotides are TGTGCCAGCAGCTTAAAACGCGGGAGGGGAGAGACCCAGTACTTC. Translated, it gives CASSLKRGRGETQYF.